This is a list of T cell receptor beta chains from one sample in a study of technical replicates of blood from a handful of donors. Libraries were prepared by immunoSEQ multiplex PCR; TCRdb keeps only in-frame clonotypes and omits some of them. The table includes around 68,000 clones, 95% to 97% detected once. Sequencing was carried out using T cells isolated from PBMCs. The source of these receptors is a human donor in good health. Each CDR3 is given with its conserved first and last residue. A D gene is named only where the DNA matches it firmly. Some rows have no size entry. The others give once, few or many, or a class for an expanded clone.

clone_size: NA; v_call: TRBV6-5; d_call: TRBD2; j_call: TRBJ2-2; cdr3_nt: TGTGCCAGCAGTTCCTCAGCGGGAATGCTGTTTTTT; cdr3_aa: CASSSSAGMLFF
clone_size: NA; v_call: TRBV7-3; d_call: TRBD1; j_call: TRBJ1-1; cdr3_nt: TGTGCCAGCAGCCTGGCGGGACAGGGAACTCCTGAAGGGGCTTTCTTT; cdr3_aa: CASSLAGQGTPEGAFF
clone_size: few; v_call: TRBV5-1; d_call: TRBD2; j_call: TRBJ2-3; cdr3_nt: TGCGCCAGCAGGAATAGCGGGTCGAACACAGATACGCAGTATTTT; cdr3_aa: CASRNSGSNTDTQYF
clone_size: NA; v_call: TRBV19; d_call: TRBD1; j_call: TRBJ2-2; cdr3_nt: TGTGCCAGTACCCCAGGACAGGGAATTCTGACCGGGGAGCTGTTTTTT; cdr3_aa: CASTPGQGILTGELFF
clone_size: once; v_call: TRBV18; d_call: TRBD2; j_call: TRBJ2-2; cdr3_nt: TGTGCCAGCTCCGCCAGCGGGAGGGCCGCCGGGGAGCTGTTTTTT; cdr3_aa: CASSASGRAAGELFF
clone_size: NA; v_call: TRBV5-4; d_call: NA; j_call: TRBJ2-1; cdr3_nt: TGTGCCAGCAGCTTGGAAAGCGGGAATGAGCAGTTCTTC; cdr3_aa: CASSLESGNEQFF
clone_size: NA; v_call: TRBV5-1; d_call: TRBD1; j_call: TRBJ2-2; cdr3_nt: TGCGCCAGCTCAACGACAGGGGCGTACACCGGGGAGCTGTTTTTT; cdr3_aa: CASSTTGAYTGELFF
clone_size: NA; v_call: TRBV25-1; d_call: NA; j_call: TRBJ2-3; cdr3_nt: TGTGCCAGCAGTGCCATAACTAGTTCCGATACGCAGTATTTT; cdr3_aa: CASSAITSSDTQYF
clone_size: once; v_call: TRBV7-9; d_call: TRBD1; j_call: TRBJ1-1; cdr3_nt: TGTGCCAGCAGCTTAGGTACAGGGGGGCAAGCTTTCTTT; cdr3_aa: CASSLGTGGQAFF
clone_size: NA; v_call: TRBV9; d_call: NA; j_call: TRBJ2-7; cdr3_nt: TGTGCCAGCAGCCCGGGGGAGACCATCTACGAGCAGTACTTC; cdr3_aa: CASSPGETIYEQYF
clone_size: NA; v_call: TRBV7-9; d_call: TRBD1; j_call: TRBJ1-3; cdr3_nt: TGTGCCAGCAGCCCGGACAGGTTTGAGAACTCTGGAAACACCATATATTTT; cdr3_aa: CASSPDRFENSGNTIYF
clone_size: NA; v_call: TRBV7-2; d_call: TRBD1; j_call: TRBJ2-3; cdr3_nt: TGTGCCAGCAGCCTCTTTAGGACAGGGAACACAGATACGCAGTATTTT; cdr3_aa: CASSLFRTGNTDTQYF
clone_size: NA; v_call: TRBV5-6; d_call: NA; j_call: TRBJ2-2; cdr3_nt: TGTGCCAGCAGCTTAAAGGAGTTTAACACCGGGGAGCTGTTTTTT; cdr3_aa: CASSLKEFNTGELFF
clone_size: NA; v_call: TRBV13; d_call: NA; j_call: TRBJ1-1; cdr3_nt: TGTGCCAGCAGCTTAGGAGGGGCTGAAGCTTTCTTT; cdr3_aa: CASSLGGAEAFF
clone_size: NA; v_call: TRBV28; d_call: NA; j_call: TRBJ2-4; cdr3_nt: TGTGCCAGCAGCTTGGGACTGGTAGACATTCAGTACTTC; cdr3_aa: CASSLGLVDIQYF
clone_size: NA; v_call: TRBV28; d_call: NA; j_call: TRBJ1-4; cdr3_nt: TGTGCCACCGGGACGGGGGGGGGAATTTCCTCGAATGAAAAACTGTTTTTT; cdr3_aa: CATGTGGGISSNEKLFF
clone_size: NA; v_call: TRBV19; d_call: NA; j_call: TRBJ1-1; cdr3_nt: TGTGCCAGTGGCGTAGAGGTTGGTGAAGCTTTCTTT; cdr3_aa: CASGVEVGEAFF
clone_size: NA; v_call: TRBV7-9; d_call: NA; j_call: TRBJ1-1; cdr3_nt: TGTGCCAGCAGCTTTGAAGGAGGGGCGAACACTGAAGCTTTCTTT; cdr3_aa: CASSFEGGANTEAFF
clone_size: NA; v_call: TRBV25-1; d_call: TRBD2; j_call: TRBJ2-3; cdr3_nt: TGTGCCAGCAGTGAATATGCGGGAGTTTCCACAGATACGCAGTATTTT; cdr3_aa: CASSEYAGVSTDTQYF
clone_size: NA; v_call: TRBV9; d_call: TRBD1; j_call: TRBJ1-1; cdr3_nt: TGTGCCAGCAGCAGGGGACAGTGGAACACTGAAGCTTTCTTT; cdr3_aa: CASSRGQWNTEAFF
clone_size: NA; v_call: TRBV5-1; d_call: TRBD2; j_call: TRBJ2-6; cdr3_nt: TGCGCCAGCAGCTTAAGAGGAGCGGGGTCCGGGGCCAACGTCCTGACTTTC; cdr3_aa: CASSLRGAGSGANVLTF
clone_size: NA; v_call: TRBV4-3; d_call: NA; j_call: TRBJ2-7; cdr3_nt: TGCGCCAGCAGCCAAGTACAGGGATCCTCCTACGAGCAGTACTTC; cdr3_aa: CASSQVQGSSYEQYF
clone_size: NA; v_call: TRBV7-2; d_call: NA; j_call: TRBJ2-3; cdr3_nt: TGTGCCAGCAGCTTAGGGACTAGCACAGATACGCAGTATTTT; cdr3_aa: CASSLGTSTDTQYF
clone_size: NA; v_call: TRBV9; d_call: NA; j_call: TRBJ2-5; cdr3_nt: TGTGCCAGCAGCGTAGGGACAGTCGGGGAGACCCAGTACTTC; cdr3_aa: CASSVGTVGETQYF
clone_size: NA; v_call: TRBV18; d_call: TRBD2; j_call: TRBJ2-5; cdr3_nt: TGTGCCAGCTCAGCCGGGACTAGTCGCGAGACCCAGTACTTC; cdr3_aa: CASSAGTSRETQYF
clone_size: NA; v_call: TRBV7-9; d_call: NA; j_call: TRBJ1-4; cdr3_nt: TGTGCCAGCAGCCCCGTGAATGAAAAACTGTTTTTT; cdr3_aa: CASSPVNEKLFF
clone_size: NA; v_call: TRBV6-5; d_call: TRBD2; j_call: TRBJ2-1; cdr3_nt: TGTGCCAGCAGTTTACTAGCGGCACCAAATCAGTTCTTC; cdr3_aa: CASSLLAAPNQFF
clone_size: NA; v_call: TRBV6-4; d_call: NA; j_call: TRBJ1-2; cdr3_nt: TGTGCCAGCAGTGTCAAGCAGGGAAACAACTATGGCTACACCTTC; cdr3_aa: CASSVKQGNNYGYTF
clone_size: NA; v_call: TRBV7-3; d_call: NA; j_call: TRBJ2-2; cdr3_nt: TGTGCCAGCAGGTTTCAGGGATACACCGGGGAGCTGTTTTTT; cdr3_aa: CASRFQGYTGELFF
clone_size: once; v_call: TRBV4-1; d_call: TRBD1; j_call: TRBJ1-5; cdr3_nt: TGCGCCAGCAGCCACTCCGGACAGGGCAATCAGCCCCAGCATTTT; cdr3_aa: CASSHSGQGNQPQHF
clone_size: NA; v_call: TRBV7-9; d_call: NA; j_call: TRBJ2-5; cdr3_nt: TGTGCCAGCAGCTTAGCGCTCTCAGGGCAAGAGACCCAGTACTTC; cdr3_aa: CASSLALSGQETQYF
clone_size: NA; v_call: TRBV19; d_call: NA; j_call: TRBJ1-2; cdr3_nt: TGTGCCAGTAGTATGTATCAGGGAAACTATGGCTACACCTTC; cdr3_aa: CASSMYQGNYGYTF
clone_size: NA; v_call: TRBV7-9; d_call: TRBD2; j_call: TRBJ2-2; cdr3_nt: TGTGCCAGCAGCGGGACTAGCGACGCCACCGGGGAGCTGTTTTTT; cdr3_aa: CASSGTSDATGELFF
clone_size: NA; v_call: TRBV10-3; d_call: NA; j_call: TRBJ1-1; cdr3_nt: TGTGCCAGCAAGCGGGAGGTAGGTGACACTGAAGCTTTCTTT; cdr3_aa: CASKREVGDTEAFF
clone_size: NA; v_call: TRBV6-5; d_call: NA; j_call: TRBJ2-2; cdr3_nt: TGTGCCAGCAGTTCCGAGTCCACCGGGGAGCTGTTTTTT; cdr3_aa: CASSSESTGELFF
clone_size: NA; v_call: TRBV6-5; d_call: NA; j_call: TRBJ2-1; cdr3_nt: TGTGCCAGCAGCGGGTTTTCCTCCTACAATGAGCAGTTCTTC; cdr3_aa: CASSGFSSYNEQFF
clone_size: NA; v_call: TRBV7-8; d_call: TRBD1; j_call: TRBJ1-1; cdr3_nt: TGTGCCAGCAGCCCTCGGGACAGGGTAATAACTGAAGCTTTCTTT; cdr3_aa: CASSPRDRVITEAFF
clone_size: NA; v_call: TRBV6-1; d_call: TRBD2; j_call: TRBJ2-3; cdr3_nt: TGTGCCAGCAGTCCACTAGCGGGAGTTTCAGATACGCAGTATTTT; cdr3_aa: CASSPLAGVSDTQYF
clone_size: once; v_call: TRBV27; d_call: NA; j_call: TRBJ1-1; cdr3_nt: TGTGCCAGCAGTTTAGCCAGGGGAGGGGCTGAAGCTTTCTTT; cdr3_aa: CASSLARGGAEAFF
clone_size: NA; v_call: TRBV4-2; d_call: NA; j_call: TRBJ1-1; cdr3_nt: TGTGCCAGCAGCCAAGAGGTAGCCGGGGTAGTGAACACTGAAGCTTTCTTT; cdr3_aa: CASSQEVAGVVNTEAFF
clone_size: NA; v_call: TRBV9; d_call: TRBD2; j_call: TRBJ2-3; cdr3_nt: TGTGCCAGCAGCGAGGTGGGGGAGGGCCGGTTAGATACGCAGTATTTT; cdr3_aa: CASSEVGEGRLDTQYF
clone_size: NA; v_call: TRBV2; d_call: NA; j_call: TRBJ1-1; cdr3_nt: TGTGCCAGCCGATCGGGGGGCTTCTTGAACACTGAAGCTTTCTTT; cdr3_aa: CASRSGGFLNTEAFF
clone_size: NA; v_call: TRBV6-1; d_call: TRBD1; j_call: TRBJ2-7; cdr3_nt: TGTGCCAGCAGTGTGAATCCGGGACAGCGCTACGAGCAGTACTTC; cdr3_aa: CASSVNPGQRYEQYF
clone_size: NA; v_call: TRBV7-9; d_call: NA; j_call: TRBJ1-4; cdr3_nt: TGTGCCAGCAGCCCGAGACTGGGAGACATACAACTGTTTTTT; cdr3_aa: CASSPRLGDIQLFF
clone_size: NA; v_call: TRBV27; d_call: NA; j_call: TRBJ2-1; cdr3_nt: TGTGCCAGCAGTTTAGGGCACTACAATGAGCAGTTCTTC; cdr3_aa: CASSLGHYNEQFF